These T cell receptor beta chains were read from a single sample in a study of tumor-infiltrating lymphocytes in primary liver carcinoma. TCRdb passed the multiplex PCR reads through MiXCR, listing each CDR3 protein once. The sample lists about 320,000 distinct CDR3 sequences, approximately 54% seen once, with approximately 17% in the top ten. Sequenced: peripheral blood. The receptors come from a woman aged 25 to 39 with primary liver carcinoma and hepatitis B virus infection. The CDR3 runs from the conserved cysteine through the conserved F or W.

V	J	CDR3
TRBV6-5	TRBJ1-2	CASSPDSSHRGYAF
TRBV12-3/TRBV12-4	TRBJ2-6	CASRDGQGTRSGANVLTF
TRBV6-2/TRBV6-3	TRBJ2-1	CASGVGGRSYNEQFF
TRBV11-3	TRBJ2-7	CVSSTSGRNEQYF
TRBV11-2	TRBJ2-5	CDSSLGDRDQETQYF
TRBV11-2	TRBJ2-4	CASSLGPTANIKYF
TRBV5-5	TRBJ1-5	CASSMGGAGQPQHF
TRBV6-5	TRBJ1-1	CASSYGPEGSTEAFF
TRBV12-3/TRBV12-4	TRBJ2-7	CASSPGTGLYEQYF
TRBV12-3/TRBV12-4	TRBJ2-4	CASSSSGGHIRYF
TRBV7-9	TRBJ2-2	CASSRGTSGIGSTGELFF
TRBV29-1	TRBJ2-5	CSPQQAGLAQETQYF
TRBV10-2	TRBJ2-3	CASSETSGRTDTQYF
TRBV29-1	TRBJ2-1	CGVEGGWNEQFF
TRBV4-2	TRBJ2-3	CASSQDSSDLTDTQYF
TRBV15	TRBJ1-5	CATSRATVTVNNQPQHF
TRBV11-1	TRBJ2-2	CASSFFWGSYTVEPFF
TRBV6-2/TRBV6-3	TRBJ1-2	CANKFTTGSNYGYTF
TRBV4-2	TRBJ1-1	CASSQEGALNTEAFF
TRBV11-2	TRBJ2-1	CASSLVPGGQTYNEQFF
TRBV5-6	TRBJ2-1	CASTLVTSGRVGGQFF
TRBV4-1	TRBJ2-5	CASSRHGPETQYF
TRBV11-2	TRBJ2-1	CASRRTGGRAYNEQFF
TRBV6-5	TRBJ2-7	CASSLRWTYEQYF
TRBV5-6	TRBJ2-1	CASSPRQGGSYNEQFF
TRBV28	TRBJ1-6	CASRVPLGHSPPHF
TRBV12-3/TRBV12-4	TRBJ2-4	CASRPLGGTKNIQYF
TRBV12-3/TRBV12-4	TRBJ1-2	CASRGRPPDRGGYTF
TRBV11-3	TRBJ2-7	CVSSLSGYEQYF
TRBV7-3	TRBJ2-2	CASSQGDTGELLF
TRBV7-9	TRBJ2-6	CASSLLVVVGPTGANVLTF
TRBV11-2	TRBJ2-7	CASSSAGVSEQYF
TRBV12-3/TRBV12-4	TRBJ2-6	CASQDRISSGANVLTF
TRBV30	TRBJ1-4	CACDQTAVGLKLFF
TRBV12-3/TRBV12-4	TRBJ2-2	CASSRRGQGISGELFF
TRBV28	TRBJ1-6	CASSFSAGRHSPLHF
TRBV12-3/TRBV12-4	TRBJ1-5	CASSFQVSNQPQHF
TRBV10-3	TRBJ1-6	CAIALEEASPLHF
TRBV4-1	TRBJ2-5	CASSQGVGALETQYF
TRBV7-9	TRBJ1-5	CASSFKSSGGDQPQHF
TRBV28	TRBJ1-2	CASSSIDSYGYTF
TRBV7-3	TRBJ2-4	CASSSPAGIQYF
TRBV7-2	TRBJ2-3	CASKGLYGTDTQYF
TRBV18	TRBJ2-3	CASSPSSGSADTQYF
TRBV11-3	TRBJ2-1	CASSFARFKEQFF
TRBV5-5	TRBJ1-4	CASSLPGGDNEKLFF